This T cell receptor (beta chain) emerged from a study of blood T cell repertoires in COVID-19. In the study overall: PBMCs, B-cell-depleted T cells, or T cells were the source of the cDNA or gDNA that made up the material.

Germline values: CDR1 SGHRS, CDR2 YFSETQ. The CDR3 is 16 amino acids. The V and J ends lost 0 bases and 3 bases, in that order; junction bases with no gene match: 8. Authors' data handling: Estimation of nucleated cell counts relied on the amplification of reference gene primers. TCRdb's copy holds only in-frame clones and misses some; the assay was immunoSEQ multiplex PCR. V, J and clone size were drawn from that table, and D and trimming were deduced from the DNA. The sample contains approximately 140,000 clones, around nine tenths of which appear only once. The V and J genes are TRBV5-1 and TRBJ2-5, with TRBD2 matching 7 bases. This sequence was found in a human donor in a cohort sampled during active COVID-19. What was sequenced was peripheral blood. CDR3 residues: CASSLDGGGLEETQYF. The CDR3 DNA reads TGCGCCAGCAGCTTGGATGGCGGGGGTTTAGAAGAGACCCAGTACTTC.